This entry lists 9 T cell receptor beta chains sequenced from one sample in a study of T cell changes during pregnancy in multiple sclerosis. Measured with immunoSEQ multiplex PCR; TCRdb has only the in-frame clones, and not every one. The profile covers about 100,000 clones, with around 93% appearing a single time and 1.9% taken by the ten largest. Material: peripheral blood, obtained after pregnancy. These receptor sequences come from a female donor with multiple sclerosis, enrolled in a pregnancy study.

The chain combines TRBV5-4 with TRBJ2-7; 7 bases agree with TRBD2. V lost 0 bases and J lost 7; bases outside the gene matches: 7. CDR1 is SGHNT and CDR2 is YYREEE in the germline V gene (reference sequence). This CDR3 spans 14 amino acids. CDR3 amino acids: CASSLGGGGFEQYF. The CDR3 DNA sequence: TGTGCCAGCAGCTTGGGCGGGGGAGGCTTTGAGCAGTACTTC. The full variable domain, completed using reference TRBV5-4 and TRBJ2-7, is ETGVTQSPTHLIKTRGQQVTLRCSSQSGHNTVSWYQQALGQGPQFIFQYYREEENGRGNFPPRFSGLQFPNYSSELNVNALELDDSALYLCASSLGGGGFEQYFGPGTRLTVT.

J is TRBJ1-5 and V is TRBV7-2, with D perhaps TRBD1 (5 bases). The germline CDR1 and CDR2 sequences are SGHTA and FQGNSA. The CDR3 has 13 amino acids. Trimming left V 4 bases short and J 4 bases short, with 8 bases between. DNA of the CDR3: TGTGCCAGCAGCTGGGACTTTAATCAGCCCCAGCATTTT. It encodes CASSWDFNQPQHF. Complete variable domain (other parts from reference TRBV7-2 and TRBJ1-5): GAGVSQSPSNKVTEKGKDVELRCDPISGHTALYWYRQSLGQGLEFLIYFQGNSAPDKSGLPSDRFSAERTGGSVSTLTIQRTQQEDSAVYLCASSWDFNQPQHFGDGTRLSIL.

The chain joins TRBV28 to TRBJ2-7; the D gene is possibly TRBD2 (6 bases). The CDR3 runs to 16 residues. CDR1 is MDHEN and CDR2 is SYDVKM in the germline V gene. Trimming cost V 4 bases and J 2 bases, with 18 bases left between them. The CDR3 sequence: CASSSHRAGITYEQYF. The CDR3 DNA reads as TGTGCCAGCAGTTCTCATCGGGCGGGGATCACCTACGAGCAGTACTTC. Full variable domain (missing parts from reference TRBV28 and TRBJ2-7): DVKVTQSSRYLVKRTGEKVFLECVQDMDHENMFWYRQDPGLGLRLIYFSYDVKMKEKGDIPEGYSVSREKKERFSLILESASTNQTSMYLCASSSHRAGITYEQYFGPGTRLTVT.

The CDR3 bases are TGTGCCAGCAGCTTGCAGGCCTCTGAAGCTTTCTTT. As protein: CASSLQASEAFF. J is TRBJ1-1 and V is TRBV5-6; D not certain. V was pared by 1 base and J by 6 bases, with 7 bases between. The CDR3 is 12 residues long. CDR1 and CDR2 (germline): SGHDT, YYEEEE.

The sample holds a few counts of this clone. V and J are TRBV11-3 and TRBJ1-1, with 8 bases fitting TRBD1. V lost 6 bases and J lost 8; bases outside the gene matches: 5. CDR1 and CDR2 (germline): SGHNT, YENEEA. There are 12 residues in the CDR3. The CDR3 spells CASSSRTGEAFF. The CDR3, as DNA: TGTGCCAGCAGTTCCCGGACAGGGGAAGCTTTCTTT.

The V call is TRBV9, the J call TRBJ2-1; weak D call: TRBD2 (5 bases). V was clipped by 7 bases and J by 9 bases, with 14 bases between them. Germline CDR1 reads SGDLS; CDR2 reads YYNGEE. The CDR3 has 12 residues. CDR3 amino acids: CASRGGGPEQFF. CDR3 bases: TGTGCCAGCCGAGGAGGCGGGCCTGAGCAGTTCTTC.

The rearrangement uses TRBV5-6 and TRBJ1-5; D not certain. In germline, CDR1 is SGHDT, CDR2 YYEEEE. Trimming cost V 3 bases and J 2 bases, with 12 bases left between them. The CDR3 runs 15 residues. CDR3 in DNA: TGTGCCAGCAGCTCCTTCGGTCAGGGCAATCAGCCCCAGCATTTT. This gives the protein CASSSFGQGNQPQHF.

The genes are TRBV18 and TRBJ1-2; 9 positions match TRBD1. Looked up from germline, CDR1 is KGHSH and CDR2 is LQKENI. This CDR3 contains 14 residues. Losses at the gene ends were 6 bases for V and 5 bases for J; bases not matched to a gene: 7. CDR3 nucleotides: TGTGCCAGCTCCCAATCAGGACAGGGGTATGGCTACACCTTC. Amino acids: CASSQSGQGYGYTF.

This chain connects TRBV7-2 to TRBJ2-7; a weak D match, TRBD1 (6 bases). Between the trimmed V and J ends, which lost 5 bases and 0 bases, there was a span of 14 bases. The germline V gene encodes CDR1 SGHTA and CDR2 FQGNSA. This CDR3 contains 15 residues. CDR3 region: CASSISRDNSYEQYF. Written as DNA, the CDR3 is TGTGCCAGCAGCATAAGCCGGGACAACTCCTACGAGCAGTACTTC.